These 17 T cell receptor beta chains were all obtained from the same sample, sequenced in a study of beta chain features in type 1 diabetes. Expressed TCRB transcripts were sequenced, since all the RNA that had been isolated was reverse transcribed. Here immunoSEQ multiplex PCR was the method, and the copy in TCRdb shows in-frame clones only, minus some. The data show 10,000 to 15,000 clones, about half seen once. Input material: stem cell memory CD4+ T cells from blood. All receptors come from a young man in good health.

This clone has just a few counts. J is TRBJ1-2 and V is TRBV7-9; 10 bases agree with TRBD1. CDR1 SEHNR and CDR2 FQNEAQ come from the germline V gene (reference sequence). The junction had 4 bases not matched to a gene; V was cut back by 5 bases and J by 7 bases. The CDR3 has 13 residues. The CDR3 DNA reads TGTGCCAGCAGCCCGGGACAGGGGTCTGGCTACACCTTC. Protein sequence: CASSPGQGSGYTF.

This clone has a single count. V gene TRBV7-2 combines with J gene TRBJ2-7; 11 bases align to TRBD2. Trimming took 6 bases from V and 7 from J; bases not matched to a gene: 11. Germline assignment: CDR1 SGHTA and CDR2 FQGNSA. The CDR3 runs to 15 residues. The CDR3 sequence: CASRGVGTSGGEQYF. The CDR3 nucleotides read TGTGCCAGCAGGGGAGTAGGGACTAGCGGAGGAGAGCAGTACTTC.

This clone was recorded a few times. The chain has TRBV7-9 and TRBJ1-6; 10 bases line up with TRBD1. This CDR3 is built from 15 residues. The V gene end was trimmed by 5 bases and the J gene end by 9 bases; junction bases not matched to a gene: 7. Germline V lookup: CDR1 SEHNR, CDR2 FQNEAQ (reference sequence). Written as DNA, the CDR3 is TGTGCCAGCAGCCCGGGGACAGGGGTATTTTCACCCCTCCACTTT. This codes for CASSPGTGVFSPLHF.

This sequence joins TRBV7-2 and TRBJ2-6; D might be TRBD1 (7 bases). The V end was cut by 0 bases, the J end by 4 bases, with 13 bases between. Germline CDR1 is SGHTA and CDR2 is FQGNSA. The CDR3 totals 17 residues. The CDR3 loop reads CASSLARGAGGANVLTF. The CDR3, as DNA: TGTGCCAGCAGCTTAGCCAGGGGGGCGGGAGGGGCCAACGTCCTGACTTTC. Based on the CDR3 plus reference TRBV7-2 and TRBJ2-6, the full variable domain is GAGVSQSPSNKVTEKGKDVELRCDPISGHTALYWYRQSLGQGLEFLIYFQGNSAPDKSGLPSDRFSAERTGGSVSTLTIQRTQQEDSAVYLCASSLARGAGGANVLTFGAGSRLTVL.

V gene TRBV4-2 combines with J gene TRBJ2-5; TRBD2 agrees at 8 bases. Trimming removed 5 bases from V and 3 bases from J; junction bases left unmatched: 5. This CDR3 has 14 amino acids. Per the germline V gene, CDR1 is LGHNA and CDR2 is YNFKEQ. The CDR3 sequence: CASSASGGEETQYF. The CDR3 bases are TGTGCCAGCAGCGCGAGCGGGGGCGAAGAGACCCAGTACTTC.

This clone appeared a few times. The gene calls are TRBV19 and TRBJ2-1, with D maybe TRBD1 (6 bases). CDR3 length: 15 amino acids. In germline, CDR1 is LNHDA, CDR2 SQIVND (reference sequence). V lost 4 bases, J lost 1 base, and 11 bases lay in between. The CDR3 reads CASSSLGQSYNEQFF. CDR3 DNA: TGTGCCAGTAGTAGCCTCGGACAGTCCTACAATGAGCAGTTCTTC.

A few counts support this clone. CDR3 in amino acids: CASSSGGFGGYTF. The CDR3 region has the DNA TGTGCCAGCAGTTCGGGGGGGTTCGGTGGCTACACCTTC. The gene calls are TRBV7-9 and TRBJ1-2, with a weak D call TRBD1 (5 bases). Trimming pared 6 bases from V and 7 bases from J, leaving 15 bases between. CDR3 length: 13 residues. Germline CDR1 is SEHNR and CDR2 is FQNEAQ (reference sequence).

This clone was found a few times. The rearrangement links TRBV29-1 to TRBJ2-5; D may be TRBD2 (5 bases). The length of the CDR3 is 13 residues. V lost 3 bases, J lost 2 bases, and 10 bases lay in between. CDR1 and CDR2 from the germline V gene are SQVTM and ANQGSEA. The CDR3 DNA is TGCAGCGTTGAGGGGTTAGCGCAAGAGACCCAGTACTTC. Its translation: CSVEGLAQETQYF.

The rearrangement joins TRBV7-2 to TRBJ1-2; TRBD1 matches at 8 bases. V gave up 5 bases and J gave up 8 bases; unmatched junction bases: 16. The CDR3 runs 16 residues. Germline V CDR1 and CDR2: SGHTA, FQGNSA. The CDR3 DNA reads as TGTGCCAGCAGCACACGGACAGGGAGGGGGCAGAGGGGCTACACCTTC. Translation: CASSTRTGRGQRGYTF.

This sequence joins TRBV7-3 and TRBJ2-3; 8 bases fit TRBD2. The CDR3 is 15 residues long. V shed 2 bases and J 6 bases; nucleotides not matched to a gene: 7. The germline V gene has CDR1 SGHTA and CDR2 FQGTGA. The CDR3 DNA is TGTGCCAGCAGCTTATCGTCGGGGGGGACGGATACGCAGTATTTT. Translation gives CASSLSSGGTDTQYF.

A few counts support this clone. This chain links TRBV29-1 with TRBJ2-2, with 11 bases lining up with TRBD2. J lost 9 bases, V lost 7 bases, and 10 bases had no gene match. The V gene's germline CDR1 is SQVTM and CDR2 ANQGSEA. The CDR3 totals 14 residues. This CDR3 is CSALLAGAARELFF. The DNA of the CDR3 is TGCAGCGCCCTACTAGCGGGGGCAGCAAGGGAGCTGTTTTTT.

This clone has just one count. CDR3 loop: CASSTGTNTEAFF. CDR3 bases: TGCGCCAGCTCGACAGGGACCAACACTGAAGCTTTCTTT. The chain recombines TRBV5-1 with TRBJ1-1; 7 bases line up with TRBD1. CDR3 length equals 13 residues. CDR1 is SGHRS, CDR2 YFSETQ, per germline. V lost 7 bases, J lost 2 bases, and 5 bases stayed unmatched.

This chain links TRBV4-3 with TRBJ2-7; D call uncertain. The length of the CDR3 is 15 residues. The V end lost 0 bases, the J end lost 3 bases, and 12 bases lay between the germline ends. Germline loops: CDR1 LGHNA, CDR2 YSLEER. The CDR3 DNA follows: TGCGCCAGCAGCCAAGAAGAGCGCACCCGCTACGAGCAGTACTTC. Encoded protein: CASSQEERTRYEQYF.

The rearrangement joins TRBV2 to TRBJ1-6; D ambiguous. Germline loops: CDR1 SNHLY, CDR2 FYNNEI. This CDR3 is built from 16 residues. V lost 6 bases and J lost 2, with 14 bases in between. DNA of the CDR3: TGTGCCAGCAGAGCCTCCGGGAAGGCCTATAATTCACCCCTCCACTTT. Protein sequence: CASRASGKAYNSPLHF.

This chain uses TRBV7-2 with TRBJ2-2; D remains unclear. The germline V and J ends were trimmed by 5 bases and 6 bases, with 13 bases remaining between them. Germline V CDR1 and CDR2: SGHTA, FQGNSA. The CDR3 totals 14 residues. CDR3 nucleotides: TGTGCCAGCAGCCCTTACAGATCCGCCGGGGAGCTGTTTTTT. Translation gives CASSPYRSAGELFF.

This chain links TRBV4-3 with TRBJ2-1, with D perhaps TRBD2 (5 bases). There are 19 residues in the CDR3. CDR1 and CDR2 (germline): LGHNA, YSLEER. V shed 0 bases and J shed 6 bases, with 24 bases lying between them. The CDR3 coding sequence is TGCGCCAGCAGCCAAGATTTATCCCCCGGAGGACCGAGAGCCAATGAGCAGTTCTTC. It encodes CASSQDLSPGGPRANEQFF.

The chain joins TRBV6-1 to TRBJ2-5; 7 bases align to TRBD1. The CDR3 covers 15 residues. Trimming took 1 base from V and 4 from J; bases not matched to a gene: 6. CDR1 and CDR2 from the germline V gene are MNHNS and SASEGT. CDR3 protein: CASSEGHRTGETQYF. CDR3 in DNA: TGTGCCAGCAGTGAAGGCCACAGGACAGGAGAGACCCAGTACTTC.